This T cell receptor beta chain was identified in a study of cytomegalovirus exposure and HLA in healthy donors. Broader study findings: Many donors shared some public TCRs, even though most TCR sequences were rare. The study recorded 150 to 200 TCR beta chains that were cytomegalovirus-associated.

Method: immunoSEQ multiplex PCR; TCRdb's copy keeps in-frame clones and lacks some. The sample holds 95,000 to 150,000 clones, 89% seen once. The sample holds one count of this clone. Antigen: not known. Sequenced: PBMCs. This TCR was recovered from a woman aged 18-29 years in good health and CMV-seronegative.

The CDR3 bases are TGCAGCGTTGTGACAGCTTTTTACTATGGCTACACCTTC. This translates into CSVVTAFYYGYTF. The rearrangement joins TRBV29-1 to TRBJ1-2; the D gene is possibly TRBD1 (5 bases). The CDR3 is 13 residues long. Germline V CDR1 and CDR2: SQVTM, ANQGSEA. V shed 4 bases and J shed 3 bases, with 12 bases lying between them.